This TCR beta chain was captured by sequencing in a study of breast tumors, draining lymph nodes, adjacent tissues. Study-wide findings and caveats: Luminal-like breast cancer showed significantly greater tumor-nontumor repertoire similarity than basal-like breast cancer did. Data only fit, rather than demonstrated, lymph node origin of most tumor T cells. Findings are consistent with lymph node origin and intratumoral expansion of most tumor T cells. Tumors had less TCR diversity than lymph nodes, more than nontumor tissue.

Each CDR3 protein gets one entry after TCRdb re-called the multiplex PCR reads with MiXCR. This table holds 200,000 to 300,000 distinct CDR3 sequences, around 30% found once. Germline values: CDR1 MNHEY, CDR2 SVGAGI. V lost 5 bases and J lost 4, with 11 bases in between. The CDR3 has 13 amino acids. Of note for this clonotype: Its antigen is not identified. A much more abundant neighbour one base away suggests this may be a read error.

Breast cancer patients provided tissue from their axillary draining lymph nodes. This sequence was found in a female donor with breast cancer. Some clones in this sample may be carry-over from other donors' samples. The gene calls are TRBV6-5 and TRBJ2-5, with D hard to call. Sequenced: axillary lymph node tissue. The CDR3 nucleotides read TGTGCCAGCAGTCCTTGGGCAGGAGAGACCCAGTACTTC. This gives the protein CASSPWAGETQYF.